The 9 T cell receptor beta chains listed next were all sequenced from one sample in a study of T-cell memory formation after mild COVID-19. Each CDR3 protein gets one entry after TCRdb re-called the 5' RACE reads with MiXCR. The table has roughly 450,000 distinct CDR3 sequences, 15% to 20% seen once. The sample was PBMCs or a T cell subset sorted from them (not recorded which). Every receptor here comes from an adult woman who had mild COVID-19 (a few samples of this study predate the infection). Cell type and time point are not known.

The gene calls are TRBV20-1 and TRBJ1-5, with D unresolved. V lost 5 bases and J lost 2, with 19 bases in between. The CDR3 has 16 amino acids. The V gene's germline CDR1 is DFQATT and CDR2 SNEGSKA (reference sequence). CDR3 loop: CSAASQMYLGNQPQHF. The CDR3 DNA reads TGCAGTGCTGCAAGTCAGATGTACTTAGGCAATCAGCCCCAGCATTTT.

The rearrangement links TRBV7-3 to TRBJ2-1; D possibly matches TRBD1 or TRBD2 (5 bases each). The CDR3 loop spans 15 amino acids. Trimming removed 5 bases at V and 0 bases at J, with 11 bases between. Per germline, CDR1 SGHTA and CDR2 FQGTGA. The CDR3 region has the DNA TGTGCCAGCAGCCCGGATGGGGGCTCCTACAATGAGCAGTTCTTC. Amino acid sequence: CASSPDGGSYNEQFF.

J is TRBJ1-1 and V is TRBV5-1; D uncertain. With 5 bases removed from V and 6 bases from J, the gap between germline ends came to 14 bases. Germline CDR1 is SGHRS and CDR2 is YFSETQ. The CDR3 totals 13 residues. The DNA for the CDR3 is TGCGCCAGCAGTCAAGGGTTCAGCGCTGAAGCTTTCTTT. This encodes CASSQGFSAEAFF.

V gene TRBV18 combines with J gene TRBJ1-1, with 7 bases lining up with TRBD1. Germline V lookup: CDR1 KGHSH, CDR2 LQKENI. After removal of 5 bases from V and 5 bases from J, the junction contained 17 bases not matched to a gene. The CDR3 has 17 amino acids. The chain's CDR3 is CASSYGTVRSDWTEAFF. The CDR3 region has the DNA TGTGCCAGCTCATACGGGACAGTACGTTCGGATTGGACTGAAGCTTTCTTT. The full variable domain, with the rest looked up from reference TRBV18 and TRBJ1-1, is NAGVMQNPRHLVRRRGQEARLRCSPMKGHSHVYWYRQLPEEGLKFMVYLQKENIIDESGMPKERFSAEFPKEGPSILRIQQVVRGDSAAYFCASSYGTVRSDWTEAFFGQGTRLTVV.

The rearrangement uses TRBV24-1 and TRBJ2-3; D is uncertain. The CDR3 contains 14 residues. V lost 4 bases, J lost 1 base, and 8 bases lay in between. The V gene's germline CDR1 is KGHDR and CDR2 SFDVKD. CDR3: CATSDPVGTDTQYF. The CDR3 nucleotides read TGTGCCACCAGTGACCCCGTGGGCACAGATACGCAGTATTTT.

J is TRBJ2-7 and V is TRBV13; no clear D gene. The V gene's germline CDR1 is PRHDT and CDR2 FYEKMQ (reference sequence). The CDR3 sequence is 13 residues long. The V end was cut by 3 bases, the J end by 4 bases, with 10 bases between. CDR3 residues: CASSLTGIYEQYF. CDR3 nucleotide sequence: TGTGCCAGCAGCTTGACCGGTATTTACGAGCAGTACTTC.

This clonotype has ten or more counts. This chain joins TRBV4-1 and TRBJ1-6; D is possibly TRBD1 (6 bases). Trimming pared 4 bases from V and 9 bases from J, leaving 22 bases between. The CDR3 has 17 amino acids. Germline V gene lookup returns CDR1 MGHRA and CDR2 YSYEKL. CDR3 region: CASSLGRTVRGSSPLHF. CDR3 bases: TGCGCCAGCAGCCTCGGTCGGACAGTCCGTGGAAGTTCACCCCTCCACTTT.

This sequence joins TRBV27 and TRBJ2-2; D call uncertain. CDR1 is MNHEY, CDR2 SMNVEV, per germline (reference sequence). With 3 bases removed from V and 4 bases from J, the gap between germline ends came to 9 bases. The CDR3 consists of 14 residues. Here the CDR3 reads CASSFSHSTGELFF. CDR3 DNA: TGTGCCAGCAGTTTTTCCCATTCCACCGGGGAGCTGTTTTTT.

This clonotype has only a few counts. This chain uses TRBV10-3 with TRBJ2-1, with D hard to call. CDR1 is ENHRY and CDR2 is SYGVKD in the germline V gene. This CDR3 is built from 13 residues. Trimming left V 0 bases short and J 9 bases short, with 9 bases between. CDR3 in amino acids: CAISESTRPEQFF. In nucleotides, the CDR3 is TGTGCCATCAGTGAGTCGACCCGACCTGAGCAGTTCTTC.